These T cell receptor beta chains were read from a single sample in a study of regulatory T cells in long-lasting Graves disease. In TCRdb, the multiplex PCR reads were re-called with MiXCR into one record per CDR3 protein. The table has about 560,000 distinct CDR3 sequences, about 16% seen once; the top ten hold about 12%. These data also formed part of another study, on T cells in Graves' hyperthyroidism and ophthalmopathy.

Sequences were derived from peripheral blood mononuclear cells (PBMCs), sampled at new diagnosis, from a patient treated with antithyroid drugs. The receptor source for this set is a man younger than 35 with Graves disease. Both conserved end residues are trimmed from each CDR3. Fields, in order: V gene, clone size, CDR3 protein. Where a row states a size, it is once, few, many or the class of an expanded clone; other rows omit it.

TRBV25-1 | few | ASTGTDPEKLF
TRBV5-1 | many | ASSLAAGQSSYEQY
TRBV2 | . | ASRGTGGWLDTQY
TRBV30 | few | AWITGSYNEQF
TRBV5-4 | few | ASSLTSGGASYNEQF
TRBV10-3 | once | AISGVAPETGTGEQY
TRBV12-3/TRBV12-4 | . | ASSPGGTPGEKYGYT
TRBV3-1 | . | ASSQDELLSTDTQY
TRBV12-3/TRBV12-4 | many | ASSLRRSEQY
TRBV20-1 | . | SARDMGEVWETQY
TRBV9 | . | ASSVVDKEQF
TRBV18 | many | ASSPGAGGTEAF
TRBV6-1 | few | ASSEEGIYSNQPQH
TRBV5-1 | . | ASSLRGTAEGDEQY
TRBV5-1 | many | ASSWGTGGSDEQY
TRBV7-9 | . | ASSLGPGGLKGYT
TRBV24-1 | few | ATSVPGQYEQY
TRBV28 | . | ASSPLAGGFNEQF
TRBV19 | few | ASSISQGAFTGELF
TRBV28 | many | ASSKGTGGFYYGYT
TRBV5-1 | . | ASSLDGEAF
TRBV12-3/TRBV12-4 | many | ASSLIVGTSGGEQF
TRBV2 | many | ASGTRGRQPQH
TRBV7-3 | many | ASSFGTSGTDTQY
TRBV28 | . | ASSYSRQGRYRRNIQY
TRBV9 | . | ASSQGWEQNEQF
TRBV20-1 | many | SARETSGRQYEQY
TRBV5-1 | few | ASSSFGHSGLAGGIYNEQF
TRBV6-1 | many | ASRLAGGPNEQF
TRBV20-1 | few | SALGRGDTDTQY
TRBV30 | . | AWSEGQVEAF
TRBV9 | . | ASSPEVFSDYGYT
TRBV9 | many | ASSVARDTGELF
TRBV11-2 | many | ASSLLSGDQPQH
TRBV5-1 | . | ASSFSPLRETGNTIY
TRBV7-9 | few | ASSLLGSDAYNEQF
TRBV7-9 | . | ASSPGTSGRIGQF
TRBV12-3/TRBV12-4 | many | ASSETSGRRDTQY
TRBV27 | many | ASSLKRGRAYNEQF
TRBV5-1 | many | ASSFQDWAGEQY
TRBV5-1 | few | ASSLAGDLGETQY
TRBV29-1 | . | SVGITGAGANVLT
TRBV20-1 | many | SARDPLDEQF
TRBV20-1 | many | SAKGGSMNTEAF
TRBV27 | many | ASSFGLAGDEQY
TRBV19 | . | ASSTLLYNEQF
TRBV11-2 | many | ASSLDWAPVNYGYT